This TCR beta chain was retrieved from a study of post-analysis software for immune sequencing data (dated by TCRdb to about 2015). A note on the overall study: The recorded disease courses included relapsing-remitting, secondary progressive and progressive-relapsing multiple sclerosis, and some patients had no subtype annotation. A subset of samples was prepared in parallel using single-end sample barcoding, then pooled and co-amplified after Illumina adapter ligation. The multiple sclerosis patient repertoires were compared with ten to eleven previously published healthy control repertoires from donors aged about 6 to 28 years.

Sample time point, as interpreted from the label and publication: second blood draw from one MS patient after hematopoietic stem cell transplantation. To demonstrate the VDJtools post-analysis software, TCR beta repertoires were profiled from the peripheral blood of about 14 young patients with multiple sclerosis. The patients with multiple sclerosis were children and adolescents between about 6 and 16 years of age. Libraries came from PCR. Sequencing relied on an Illumina HiSeq 2500. To reduce PCR and sequencing biases, unique molecular identifiers were incorporated into the TCR beta cDNA libraries. Per 1 to 10 million input T cells, approximately 500,000 cDNA molecules were obtained, such that each molecule approximated one T cell. The patient libraries were prepared and sequenced using the same protocol as the earlier healthy control dataset. Samples belonging to the same batch were prepared together, multiplexed and sequenced on a shared HiSeq lane. In the original analysis: MIGEC was used to process the raw barcoded reads, and molecular identifier groups with only a single read were discarded before consensus assembly and CDR3 extraction. Clonotype tables were post-analysed with VDJtools, normalizing diversity by down-sampling all datasets to the smallest sample size. To correct batch-related cross-sample contamination, repertoire overlap clustering matched CDR3 amino acid sequences but not nucleotide sequences. In-frame beta chains were kept once TCRdb had trimmed the public reads at Q25 with fastp and called clones with MiXCR. Records with the same CDR3 protein are collapsed into one entry carrying the most frequent genes and DNA. The V and J calls were not made by the authors but by TCRdb's processing. For this sample there are around 150,000 distinct CDR3 sequences; under 40% appear just once. The leading ten clones occupy under 30% of the sample.

This clonotype occurred many times. Its recognized antigen is unknown. No much larger clonotype is one base removed from it; base qualities were not supplied. Points the paper makes about the study in general: The control group was slightly older than the multiple sclerosis patient group. Strong co-clustering of samples prepared in the same batch was shown by direct clustering with F measure, prompting a batch-effect correction. Significantly higher frequencies in patients than in controls were found for roughly 5 TRBV segments, including TRBV5-6, TRBV5-1 and TRBV20-1. Significantly lower normalized Chao1 diversity was found in multiple sclerosis patients than in controls, suggesting substantial peripheral T-cell clonal expansion.

Trimming leaves V shorter by 3 bases and J shorter by 6 bases, with the junction holding 12 bases beyond the gene matches. The CDR3 covers 17 residues, taking in both the cysteine and the phenylalanine. Of all the DNA, just the CDR3 is kept, 51 bases in frame from base 1. The germline V gene encodes CDR1 SNHLY and CDR2 FYNNEI. The receptor was derived from a girl under 18 with multiple sclerosis. Donor details come from another sample of the same person, matched by shared clones. This chain is built from TRBV2 and TRBJ2-4; TRBD2 fits 9 bases in the junction. Sequencing used blood, obtained after autologous hematopoietic stem cell transplantation. The nucleotide sequence is TGTGCCAGCAGTGAGATTGGGGTAGCGGGAGACACAAACATTCAGTACTTC. Translated, this gives CASSEIGVAGDTNIQYF.